The 9 T cell receptor beta chains below were found in one sample sequenced in a study of cytomegalovirus exposure and HLA in healthy donors. Amplification used 60 Vbeta primers and 13 Jbeta primers. Sequencing used immunoSEQ multiplex PCR; TCRdb keeps in-frame clones, though not all of them. The top ten hold 11% of the sample, which has fewer than 150,000 clones, over 65% seen once. Specimen: PBMCs. All receptors come from a woman aged 45-60 years in good health and CMV-seropositive.

This chain uses TRBV7-2 with TRBJ2-1; D might be TRBD1 (6 bases). CDR1 is SGHTA and CDR2 is FQGNSA in the germline V gene. The CDR3 sequence is 13 residues long. Trimming left V 3 bases short and J 8 bases short, with 11 bases between. This CDR3 is CASSLYRADEQFF. The DNA for the CDR3 is TGTGCCAGCAGCTTGTACAGGGCCGATGAGCAGTTCTTC.

The rearrangement joins TRBV27 to TRBJ1-1; 12 bases line up with TRBD1. V shed 6 bases and J 6 bases; nucleotides not matched to a gene: 8. Per germline, CDR1 MNHEY and CDR2 SMNVEV (reference sequence). The length of the CDR3 is 15 residues. The DNA of the CDR3 is TGTGCCAGCAGATTTGAGGGACAGGGGGCTTCTGAAGCTTTCTTT. This translates into CASRFEGQGASEAFF.

The rearrangement links TRBV7-6 to TRBJ2-7, with 8 bases lining up with TRBD2. Germline-derived CDR1 and CDR2 are SGHVS and FNYEAQ. Losses at the gene ends were 1 base for V and 3 bases for J; bases not matched to a gene: 5. The CDR3 consists of 15 residues. CDR3 bases: TGTGCCAGCAGCTTAGTTTTAGCGGGAAGCTACGAGCAGTACTTC. This codes for CASSLVLAGSYEQYF.

The chain combines TRBV19 with TRBJ2-7; 9 nucleotides line up with TRBD1. The ends lost 1 base at V and 5 bases at J; junction bases unmatched: 6. Looked up from germline, CDR1 is LNHDA and CDR2 is SQIVND (reference sequence). The CDR3 covers 15 residues. CDR3 sequence (DNA): TGTGCCAGTAGTATAGCCGGGACAGGGATCCACGAGCAGTACTTC. This codes for CASSIAGTGIHEQYF.

This clone has just a few counts. The CDR3 DNA reads TGTGCCAGCGCCCCCCGTATGGGAGTGGGTAATAATGAAAAACTGTTTTTT. This sequence encodes CASAPRMGVGNNEKLFF. This chain uses TRBV21-1 with TRBJ1-4. TRBV21-1 is shown as a pseudogene. This CDR3 has 17 amino acids.

V gene TRBV5-4 combines with J gene TRBJ2-1, with D maybe TRBD1 (6 bases). The CDR3 runs 13 residues. CDR1 is SGHNT and CDR2 is YYREEE in the germline V gene (reference sequence). Trimming took off 0 bases at V and 7 bases at J, with 8 bases between the two ends. This CDR3 reads CASSLGQANEQFF. CDR3 bases: TGTGCCAGCAGCTTGGGACAGGCGAATGAGCAGTTCTTC.

This clone was counted a single time. The chain recombines TRBV7-2 with TRBJ2-5, with D maybe TRBD1 (6 bases). The V end was cut by 5 bases, the J end by 1 base, with 14 bases between. The CDR3 is made up of 15 amino acids. Germline V CDR1 and CDR2: SGHTA, FQGNSA. CDR3 amino acids: CASSQGSGLQETQYF. The DNA for the CDR3 is TGTGCCAGCAGCCAGGGGAGTGGGCTCCAAGAGACCCAGTACTTC. Filled out from reference TRBV7-2 and TRBJ2-5, the complete variable domain reads GAGVSQSPSNKVTEKGKDVELRCDPISGHTALYWYRQSLGQGLEFLIYFQGNSAPDKSGLPSDRFSAERTGGSVSTLTIQRTQQEDSAVYLCASSQGSGLQETQYFGPGTRLLVL.

The V call is TRBV7-2, the J call TRBJ2-1, with D hard to call. Germline V gene lookup returns CDR1 SGHTA and CDR2 FQGNSA. The CDR3 runs to 14 residues. V lost 0 bases and J lost 7, with 10 bases in between. DNA of the CDR3: TGTGCCAGCAGCTTAGCAGTAGCACGGAATGAGCAGTTCTTC. It codes for CASSLAVARNEQFF.

The chain combines TRBV7-9 with TRBJ1-1, with D uncertain. The V end was cut by 4 bases, the J end by 0 bases, with 12 bases between. In germline, CDR1 is SEHNR, CDR2 FQNEAQ (reference sequence). This CDR3 has 15 amino acids. The CDR3 bases are TGTGCCAGCAGCTACAACAGAGGGATGAACACTGAAGCTTTCTTT. Translated: CASSYNRGMNTEAFF. The full variable domain, completed using reference TRBV7-9 and TRBJ1-1, is DTGVSQNPRHKITKRGQNVTFRCDPISEHNRLYWYRQTLGQGPEFLTYFQNEAQLEKSRLLSDRFSAERPKGSFSTLEIQRTEQGDSAMYLCASSYNRGMNTEAFFGQGTRLTVV.